The 5 T cell receptor beta chains below come from one sample, sequenced in a study of blood T cell repertoires in COVID-19. Generated by immunoSEQ multiplex PCR, the TCRdb table keeps only in-frame clones and is missing some. This repertoire shows about 180,000 clones, about 90% found once; its top ten account for approximately 9%. The sequencing sample was made of PBMCs or T cells enriched from blood (not recorded which). The receptors derive from a young woman who had recovered from COVID-19.

This chain uses TRBV18 with TRBJ1-1; 8 positions match TRBD1. Germline values: CDR1 KGHSH, CDR2 LQKENI. The CDR3 has 15 amino acids. After removal of 5 bases from V and 0 bases from J, the junction contained 5 bases not matched to a gene. The CDR3 sequence: CASSFGQGLNTEAFF. CDR3 bases: TGTGCCAGCTCATTCGGACAGGGTCTGAACACTGAAGCTTTCTTT.

The CDR3 is CASSQDTVRGLEAFF. As DNA, the CDR3 is TGCGCCAGCAGCCAAGATACGGTGAGGGGGCTAGAAGCTTTCTTT. The chain links TRBV4-1 to TRBJ1-1; 7 nucleotides align to TRBD1. This CDR3 is 15 amino acids long. Unmatched junction bases numbered 9, after V lost 0 bases and J lost 8 bases. Germline V CDR1 and CDR2: MGHRA, YSYEKL.

The genes are TRBV28 and TRBJ2-5; TRBD2 aligns across 7 bases. Germline V CDR1 and CDR2: MDHEN, SYDVKM. Germline trimming cut 2 bases from V and 3 bases from J; bases unmatched to any gene: 9. The CDR3 loop spans 16 amino acids. The CDR3 bases are TGTGCCAGCAGTTTAAATCTGGGACTAACCGAAGAGACCCAGTACTTC. Translated, it gives CASSLNLGLTEETQYF.

The chain is built from TRBV28 and TRBJ1-5; TRBD1 agrees at 7 bases. Looked up from germline, CDR1 is MDHEN and CDR2 is SYDVKM. Trimming took 7 bases from V and 2 from J; bases not matched to a gene: 17. CDR3 size: 18 residues. The CDR3 protein is CASNHPGGSMIGNQPQHF. The CDR3 bases are TGTGCCAGCAACCACCCAGGGGGGAGTATGATTGGCAATCAGCCCCAGCATTTT.

About this clone: Other DNA sequences in the sample encode the same CDR3. The V call is TRBV18, the J call TRBJ1-5; D is unresolved. The CDR3 is 13 residues long. Germline CDR1 is KGHSH and CDR2 is LQKENI. The V end was cut by 3 bases, the J end by 4 bases, with 7 bases between. The CDR3 sequence: CASSPPGNQPQHF. The CDR3 nucleotides read TGTGCCAGCTCACCCCCGGGGAATCAGCCCCAGCATTTT. The whole variable domain, filled in from reference TRBV18 and TRBJ1-5, reads NAGVMQNPRHLVRRRGQEARLRCSPMKGHSHVYWYRQLPEEGLKFMVYLQKENIIDESGMPKERFSAEFPKEGPSILRIQQVVRGDSAAYFCASSPPGNQPQHFGDGTRLSIL.